These 26 T cell receptor beta chains share one sample of origin, sequenced in a study of shared T cell receptors in the human thymus. This table comes from immunoSEQ multiplex PCR, and its TCRdb copy is limited to in-frame clones, with some not included. The sample has approximately 760,000 clones, 80% to 90% seen once; the top ten hold around 0.01%. In addition, the sample was reused for a study of human thymus T cells.

Sequenced material: thymocytes. These receptors came from a girl under three years old with a congenital heart defect.

The CDR3, as DNA: TGTGCCAGCGCAACCCCCGACAGGGGCAAAGACACTGAAGCTTTCTTT. It yields the protein CASATPDRGKDTEAFF. The gene calls are TRBV5-6 and TRBJ1-1; 8 bases line up with TRBD1. J lost 3 bases, V lost 7 bases, and 14 bases had no gene match. Germline V CDR1 and CDR2: SGHDT, YYEEEE. This CDR3 spans 16 amino acids. Using reference TRBV5-6 and TRBJ1-1 for the parts outside the CDR3, the full variable domain is DAGVTQSPTHLIKTRGQQVTLRCSPKSGHDTVSWYQQALGQGPQFIFQYYEEEERQRGNFPDRFSGHQFPNYSSELNVNALLLGDSALYLCASATPDRGKDTEAFFGQGTRLTVV.

CDR3 in DNA: TGCAGCGCTGAGGACAGGAGCTCCTACGAGCAGTACTTC. Translated: CSAEDRSSYEQYF. The chain has TRBV29-1 and TRBJ2-7; 7 nucleotides line up with TRBD1. This CDR3 has 13 amino acids. Germline V gene lookup returns CDR1 SQVTM and CDR2 ANQGSEA. V gave up 7 bases and J gave up 0 bases; unmatched junction bases: 6.

V gene TRBV30 combines with J gene TRBJ1-4; the D is unclear. This CDR3 comprises 12 residues. V lost 4 bases and J lost 5, with 8 bases in between. Germline CDR1 and CDR2: GTSNPN and SVGIG (reference sequence). The CDR3: CAWNGPNEKLFF. CDR3 DNA sequence: TGTGCCTGGAACGGTCCCAATGAAAAACTGTTTTTT.

This chain joins TRBV28 and TRBJ1-6, with 7 positions matching TRBD1. CDR3 size: 17 residues. The V and J ends lost 4 bases and 10 bases, in that order; junction bases with no gene match: 16. Germline loops: CDR1 MDHEN, CDR2 SYDVKM. The CDR3 is CASSSPRTGRRGSPLHF. CDR3 DNA sequence: TGTGCCAGCAGTTCTCCTCGGACAGGCCGAAGGGGGTCACCCCTCCACTTT.

The chain employs TRBV28 and TRBJ1-2; 7 bases line up with TRBD1. This CDR3 has 14 residues. The germline V gene has CDR1 MDHEN and CDR2 SYDVKM. Losses at the gene ends were 8 bases for V and 5 bases for J; bases not matched to a gene: 11. The DNA for the CDR3 is TGTGCCAGCTCGGAGAGGGGGCCCCTGTATGGCTACACCTTC. This translates into CASSERGPLYGYTF.

The chain combines TRBV2 with TRBJ1-2; D is perhaps TRBD1 (6 bases). This CDR3 is 15 amino acids long. V lost 10 bases to trimming and J lost 4 bases, with 22 bases between them. The germline V gene has CDR1 SNHLY and CDR2 FYNNEI. As DNA, the CDR3 is TGTGCCACCCCGGCAGGGGCCAATTGGCTCTATGGCTACACCTTC. Encoded protein: CATPAGANWLYGYTF.

V usage is TRBV12-5 and J usage is TRBJ2-7; perhaps TRBD1 as D (6 bases). Germline CDR1 LGHNT, CDR2 FRNRAP. V gave up 0 bases and J gave up 2 bases, with 14 bases separating them. This CDR3 region has 16 residues. The CDR3 sequence is CASGLVGGHPPYEQYF. The DNA for the CDR3 is TGTGCTAGTGGTTTGGTAGGGGGACACCCGCCCTACGAGCAGTACTTC.

The chain has TRBV10-3 and TRBJ2-1; possibly TRBD1 for D (6 bases). The CDR3 is made up of 15 amino acids. Germline loops: CDR1 ENHRY, CDR2 SYGVKD. Trimming pared 1 base from V and 8 bases from J, leaving 15 bases between. DNA for the CDR3: TGTGCCATCAGTGAGTTTACAGGGAATGACCATGAGCAGTTCTTC. Its protein product is CAISEFTGNDHEQFF.

The rearrangement joins TRBV7-6 to TRBJ2-1; no firm D call. Germline CDR1 SGHVS, CDR2 FNYEAQ. The V gene lost 2 bases and the J gene lost 4 bases, with 9 bases spanning the gap. The CDR3 is made up of 14 amino acids. CDR3 residues: CASSLTASYNEQFF. CDR3 nucleotides: TGTGCCAGCAGCTTAACTGCGAGTTACAATGAGCAGTTCTTC. The full variable domain, in which reference TRBV7-6 and TRBJ2-1 provide the parts outside the CDR3, is GAGVSQSPRYKVTKRGQDVALRCDPISGHVSLYWYRQALGQGPEFLTYFNYEAQQDKSGLPNDRFSAERPEGSISTLTIQRTEQRDSAMYRCASSLTASYNEQFFGPGTRLTVL.

This clone showed up just once. The gene calls are TRBV2 and TRBJ1-6; 9 bases align to TRBD1. The germline gives CDR1 SNHLY, CDR2 FYNNEI. V shed 6 bases and J 4 bases; nucleotides not matched to a gene: 4. This CDR3 has 15 amino acids. The CDR3 region is CASRWTGAYNSPLHF. The DNA of the CDR3 is TGTGCCAGCAGATGGACAGGGGCTTATAATTCACCCCTCCACTTT.

The CDR3 spells CASSQAPSGGASMNEQFF. CDR3 DNA sequence: TGCGCCAGCAGCCAGGCGCCCAGCGGGGGGGCTTCCATGAATGAGCAGTTCTTC. V usage is TRBV4-1 and J usage is TRBJ2-1; 10 bases are shared with TRBD2. CDR1 is MGHRA and CDR2 is YSYEKL in the germline V gene. With V trimmed by 3 bases and J by 7 bases, 15 bases remained unmatched. The CDR3 contains 18 residues.

This chain connects TRBV12-5 to TRBJ1-3, with TRBD1 matching over 10 bases. CDR1 and CDR2 from the germline V gene are LGHNT and FRNRAP. J was trimmed by 0 bases and V by 3 bases; bases with no gene match: 23. The CDR3 spans 23 residues. As DNA, the CDR3 is TGTGCTAGTGGTTTTCAAATGACCGGGACAGGGGAGGCGAACCCTCGCTCTGGAAACACCATATATTTT. Residues: CASGFQMTGTGEANPRSGNTIYF. The complete variable domain, with remaining parts taken from reference TRBV12-5 and TRBJ1-3, reads DARVTQTPRHKVTEMGQEVTMRCQPILGHNTVFWYRQTMMQGLELLAYFRNRAPLDDSGMPKDRFSAEMPDATLATLKIQPSEPRDSAVYFCASGFQMTGTGEANPRSGNTIYFGEGSWLTVV.

The J gene is TRBJ1-4, the V gene TRBV7-6, with 8 bases lining up with TRBD1. The CDR3 covers 16 residues. J was trimmed by 2 bases and V by 2 bases; bases with no gene match: 4. Germline CDR1 reads SGHVS; CDR2 reads FNYEAQ. CDR3 region: CASSLNRGKTNEKLFF. The DNA for the CDR3 is TGTGCCAGCAGCTTAAACAGGGGGAAGACTAATGAAAAACTGTTTTTT.

This sequence joins TRBV5-5 and TRBJ1-3, with D unresolved. The germline V gene encodes CDR1 SGHKS and CDR2 YYEKEE (reference sequence). V was clipped by 4 bases and J by 1 base, with 6 bases between them. The CDR3 is made up of 13 amino acids. The CDR3 here is CASSKYSGNTIYF. The DNA for the CDR3 is TGTGCCAGCAGCAAATATTCTGGAAACACCATATATTTT.

The chain combines TRBV10-3 with TRBJ1-2, with 8 bases aligning to TRBD1. Germline V gives CDR1 ENHRY, CDR2 SYGVKD. This CDR3 has 14 amino acids. V shed 4 bases, J shed 3 bases, and the junction held 4 bases outside the gene matches. The CDR3 here is CAISGTGMDYGYTF. CDR3 bases: TGTGCCATCAGTGGGACAGGGATGGACTATGGCTACACCTTC.

The genes are TRBV7-2 and TRBJ1-5; possible D gene TRBD1, 5 bases. Trimming removed 4 bases from V and 0 bases from J, with 16 bases in between. Germline assignment: CDR1 SGHTA and CDR2 FQGNSA. CDR3 length equals 17 residues. The CDR3 loop is CASSSNRTSYSNQPQHF. DNA of the CDR3: TGTGCCAGCAGCTCTAACAGGACCTCGTATAGCAATCAGCCCCAGCATTTT.

The chain combines TRBV19 with TRBJ2-3; D is perhaps TRBD1 (5 bases). Germline V gene data show CDR1 as LNHDA and CDR2 as SQIVND (reference sequence). Deletions cut 7 bases from V and 2 bases from J, with 19 bases between. CDR3 length equals 16 residues. The CDR3 nucleotides are TGTGCCAGTAAGGGGCGGCAGAGTACCCACACAGATACGCAGTATTTT. This gives the protein CASKGRQSTHTDTQYF.

This clone was counted once. The chain recombines TRBV4-3 with TRBJ1-1; D remains ambiguous. This CDR3 has 14 amino acids. Germline V gene lookup returns CDR1 LGHNA and CDR2 YSLEER. V lost 0 bases and J lost 1, with 6 bases in between. CDR3 bases: TGCGCCAGCAGCCAAGATGGGCCGAACACTGAAGCTTTCTTT. Protein sequence: CASSQDGPNTEAFF.

This clone was picked up one time. This chain joins TRBV6-5 and TRBJ1-2; D is unclear. Germline V gene lookup returns CDR1 MNHEY and CDR2 SVGAGI. Between the trimmed V and J ends, which lost 6 bases and 6 bases, there was a span of 14 bases. The CDR3 loop spans 13 amino acids. The DNA of the CDR3 is TGTGCCAGCAGAACGAAGGAGGTGGATGGCTACACCTTC. Protein: CASRTKEVDGYTF.

This chain uses TRBV7-2 with TRBJ1-6, with D uncertain. Trimming shortened V by 2 bases and J by 0 bases, and 8 bases separated the two germline ends. CDR1 is SGHTA, CDR2 FQGNSA, per germline. This CDR3 has 16 residues. This CDR3 reads CASSLSGSSYNSPLHF. The CDR3, as DNA: TGTGCCAGCAGCTTAAGTGGCAGCTCCTATAATTCACCCCTCCACTTT.

J is TRBJ1-4 and V is TRBV7-8; D call uncertain. The V end lost 0 bases, the J end lost 0 bases, and 8 bases lay between the germline ends. CDR3 length equals 16 residues. In germline, CDR1 is SGHVS, CDR2 FQNEAQ. CDR3 loop: CASSLAGRPTNEKLFF. Written as DNA, the CDR3 is TGTGCCAGCAGCTTAGCGGGGAGACCAACTAATGAAAAACTGTTTTTT.

This rearrangement joins TRBV2 to TRBJ2-7, with a possible D match to TRBD2 (5 bases). Trimming cost V 5 bases and J 5 bases, with 16 bases left between them. The CDR3 runs to 14 residues. Germline-derived CDR1 and CDR2 are SNHLY and FYNNEI. CDR3 in amino acids: CASSNGGLAHEQYF. The CDR3 region has the DNA TGTGCCAGCAGTAACGGAGGTTTGGCTCACGAGCAGTACTTC.

This chain uses TRBV5-6 with TRBJ1-5; 8 bases are a match to TRBD1. The CDR3 totals 14 residues. V lost 3 bases, J lost 7 bases, and 6 bases stayed unmatched. Germline V lookup: CDR1 SGHDT, CDR2 YYEEEE. DNA for the CDR3: TGTGCCAGCAGCTCCCCCGGACAGGGACAGCCCCAGCATTTT. Translating it yields CASSSPGQGQPQHF.

The rearrangement joins TRBV7-9 to TRBJ1-1; perhaps TRBD1 as D (6 bases). Trimming removed 8 bases at V and 0 bases at J, with 22 bases between. The CDR3 contains 17 residues. Germline CDR1 reads SEHNR; CDR2 reads FQNEAQ (reference sequence). In DNA form, the CDR3 reads TGTGCCAGCTTCCCGGGGCGGGGGGACAAGATGAACACTGAAGCTTTCTTT. Amino acids: CASFPGRGDKMNTEAFF.

The chain links TRBV5-1 to TRBJ2-7; 8 bases match TRBD1. The CDR3 has 15 amino acids. J gave up 2 bases and V 3 bases, and 7 bases lay outside the gene matches. Germline V CDR1 and CDR2: SGHRS, YFSETQ. The CDR3 nucleotides read TGCGCCAGCAGCTGGGGACAGGTTCCAACCTACGAGCAGTACTTC. Amino acids: CASSWGQVPTYEQYF.

J is TRBJ1-4 and V is TRBV6-1; TRBD1 aligns across 7 bases. CDR3 length: 19 amino acids. Germline CDR1 MNHNS, CDR2 SASEGT. With 2 bases clipped from V and 0 bases from J, the junction kept 12 bases outside the gene matches. CDR3 DNA: TGTGCCAGCAGTGAACTCAGTCCGACAGGGACCCCAACTAATGAAAAACTGTTTTTT. This gives the protein CASSELSPTGTPTNEKLFF.